This record concerns one T cell receptor beta chain sequence. Many counts were recorded for this clonotype. There is no known antigen for this receptor. Base qualities are missing; no much larger clone stands one base away. The data were obtained in a study of naive and memory T cell subsets (dated by TCRdb to 2016 to 2017). Study-wide context: According to the figure summarizing the samples, there were around ten blood donors, 7 tuberculin skin test biopsies and 3 saline control biopsies. PCR2 was typically performed as a SYBR Green qPCR that was stopped at a set threshold, although end-point PCR (around 6 cycles) could be used instead for low-input samples.

The cysteine opens and the phenylalanine closes a CDR3 of 13 amino acids. Only the CDR3 region is kept as DNA, spanning 39 bases read in frame from base 1. V is clipped by 6 bases and J by 9 bases, and the sequence between their germline boundaries is 12 bases long. The paper's findings and limits, for the study overall: The potential sensitivity of the RNA-based method to TCR transcript changes with T cell activation and differentiation was acknowledged.

The study reported a robust and sensitive protocol to amplify, sequence and analyze TCRs, based on 3' ligation of a UMI-containing oligonucleotide to TCR cDNA. For whole blood analysis, roughly 2.4 ml of peripheral blood was drawn from adult healthy volunteers into Tempus tubes, and RNA was extracted according to the manufacturer's instructions. Total RNA was used without cell sorting and was treated with RQ1 DNase before reverse transcription, with a target input of about 1 to 1,100 ng. Skin biopsy and whole blood libraries were made to test pipeline robustness in samples where T cells form a minority population. Libraries were built with 5' RACE. The ligated cDNA was amplified in four rounds of PCR with nested alpha and beta constant region primers together with the SP2 primer. For the blood and skin samples, TCR RNA was reverse transcribed with SuperScript IV using primers for the alpha and beta constant regions. Using T4 RNA ligase 1, an oligonucleotide carrying both the Illumina SP2 primer and a UMI was ligated onto the 3' end of the cDNA. The 12-nucleotide UMI consisted of two random hexamers with an eight-base spacer between the hexamers to prevent hairpin formation. From the second PCR onward, the TCR alpha and beta chain libraries were handled separately, and dual indexing was used for multiplexing. After pooling, the indexed libraries were analyzed by capillary electrophoresis and sequenced on either an Illumina MiSeq or NextSeq. PhiX DNA at roughly 4.5-8% was spiked into libraries to increase base diversity and improve cluster recognition. On the study's bioinformatics: Demultiplexor took UMIs from read 2, joined the UMIs to the TCR sequence from read 1, and separated reads according to sample indices. V and J genes and V-J junctions were identified by Decombinator, and each TCR was assigned a five-part identifier that included V and J deletions. Collapsinator used UMIs to correct sequencing errors and PCR amplification heterogeneity, yielding UMI-based abundance per TCR. CDR3Translator turned identifiers into nucleotide sequence, translated that sequence into amino acids, and pulled out CDR3 regions based on terminal motifs. After normalization to the amount of input RNA, error-corrected alpha and beta TCR counts from blood and skin were compared. Through fastp at Q25 and MiXCR, TCRdb rebuilt clones from the public reads, retaining in-frame beta chains. Entries that share a CDR3 protein sequence are merged under the most common genes and DNA. The V and J calls and clone size are TCRdb's, not the authors'. This sample lists about 59,000 distinct CDR3 sequences; around 8% were detected once. Less than 20% of the sample comes from the top ten.

The V gene is TRBV12-3 or TRBV12-4 and the J gene is TRBJ1-6, with no reliable assignment of the D segment. The sequence derives from a female donor in good health. The DNA reads TGTGCCAGCAGAACCGACGGCTTTTCACCCCTCCACTTT. It codes for CASRTDGFSPLHF.